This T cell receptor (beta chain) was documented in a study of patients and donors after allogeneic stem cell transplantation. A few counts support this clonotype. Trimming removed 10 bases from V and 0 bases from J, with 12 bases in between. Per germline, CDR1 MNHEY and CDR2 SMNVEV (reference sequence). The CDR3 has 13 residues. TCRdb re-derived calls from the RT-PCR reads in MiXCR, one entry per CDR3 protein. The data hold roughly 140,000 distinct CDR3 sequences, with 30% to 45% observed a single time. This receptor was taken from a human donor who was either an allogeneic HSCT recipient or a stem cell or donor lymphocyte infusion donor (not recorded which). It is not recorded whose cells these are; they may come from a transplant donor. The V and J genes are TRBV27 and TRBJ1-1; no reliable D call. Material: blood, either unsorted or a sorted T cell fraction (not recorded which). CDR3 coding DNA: TGTGCCATCCGGGGTGGGATGAACACTGAAGCTTTCTTT. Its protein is CAIRGGMNTEAFF.